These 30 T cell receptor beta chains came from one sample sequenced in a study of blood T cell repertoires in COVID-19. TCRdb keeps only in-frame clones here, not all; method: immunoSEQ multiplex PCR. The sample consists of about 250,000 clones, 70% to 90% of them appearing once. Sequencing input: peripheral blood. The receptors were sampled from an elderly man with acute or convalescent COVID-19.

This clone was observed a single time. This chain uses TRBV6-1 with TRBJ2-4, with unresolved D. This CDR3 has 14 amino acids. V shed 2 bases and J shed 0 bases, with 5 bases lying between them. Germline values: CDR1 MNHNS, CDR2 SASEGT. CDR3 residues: CASSERLAKNIQYF. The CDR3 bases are TGTGCCAGCAGTGAACGGTTAGCCAAAAACATTCAGTACTTC.

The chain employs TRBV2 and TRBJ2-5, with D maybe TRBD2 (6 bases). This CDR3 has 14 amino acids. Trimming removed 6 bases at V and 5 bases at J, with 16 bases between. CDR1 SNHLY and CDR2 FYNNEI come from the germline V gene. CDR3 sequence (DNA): TGTGCCAGCAGGCGGGACCTAGAGAGGGAGACCCAGTACTTC. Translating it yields CASRRDLERETQYF.

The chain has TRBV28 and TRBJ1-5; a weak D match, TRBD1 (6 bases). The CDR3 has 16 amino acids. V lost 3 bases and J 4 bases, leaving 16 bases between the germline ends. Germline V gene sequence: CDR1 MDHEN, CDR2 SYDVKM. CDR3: CASSLIRRGGNQPQHF. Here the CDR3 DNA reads TGTGCCAGCAGTTTGATTCGCAGGGGAGGGAATCAGCCCCAGCATTTT.

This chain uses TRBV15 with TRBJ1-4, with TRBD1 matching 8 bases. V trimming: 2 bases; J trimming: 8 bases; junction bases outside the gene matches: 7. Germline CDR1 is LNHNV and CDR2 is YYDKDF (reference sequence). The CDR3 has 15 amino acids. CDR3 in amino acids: CATSRRQGRGEKLFF. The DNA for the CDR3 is TGTGCCACCAGCAGACGACAGGGGCGGGGGGAAAAACTGTTTTTT.

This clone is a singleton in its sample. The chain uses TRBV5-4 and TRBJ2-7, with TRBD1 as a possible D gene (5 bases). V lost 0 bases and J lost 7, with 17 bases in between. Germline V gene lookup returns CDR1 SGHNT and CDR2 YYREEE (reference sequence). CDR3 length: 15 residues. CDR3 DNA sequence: TGTGCCAGCAGCTTGGTAGGGGCCCGGCCTATAGAGCAGTACTTC. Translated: CASSLVGARPIEQYF.

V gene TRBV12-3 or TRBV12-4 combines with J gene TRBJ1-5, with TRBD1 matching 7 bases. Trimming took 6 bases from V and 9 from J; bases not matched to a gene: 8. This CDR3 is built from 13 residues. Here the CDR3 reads CASSGTVLGPQHF. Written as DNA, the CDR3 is TGTGCCAGCAGCGGGACAGTTCTCGGGCCCCAGCATTTT.

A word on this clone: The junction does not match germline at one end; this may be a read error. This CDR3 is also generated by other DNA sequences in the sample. The CDR3 spells CASSPPEGTGHSNQPQHF. The CDR3 bases are TGCGCCAGCTCACCACCGGAGGGGACAGGCCATAGCAATCAGCCCCAGCATTTT. The chain is built from TRBV18 and TRBJ1-5; 8 nucleotides agree with TRBD1. Germline loops: CDR1 KGHSH, CDR2 LQKENI. The CDR3 is 18 residues long.

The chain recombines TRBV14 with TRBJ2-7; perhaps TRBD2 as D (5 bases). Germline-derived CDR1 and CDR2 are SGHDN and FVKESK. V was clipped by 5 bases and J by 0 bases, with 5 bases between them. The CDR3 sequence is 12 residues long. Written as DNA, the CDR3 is TGTGCCAGCAGCGGGAGCTCCTACGAGCAGTACTTC. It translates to CASSGSSYEQYF.

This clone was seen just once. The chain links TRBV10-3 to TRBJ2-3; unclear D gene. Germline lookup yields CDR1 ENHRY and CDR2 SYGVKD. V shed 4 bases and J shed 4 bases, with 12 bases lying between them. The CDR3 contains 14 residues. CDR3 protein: CAISGATQPDTQYF. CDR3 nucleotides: TGTGCCATCAGTGGCGCGACTCAACCAGATACGCAGTATTTT.

CDR3 sequence reads: CASKDRPGSYNEQFF. The CDR3 coding sequence is TGTGCCAGCAAGGACAGGCCCGGCTCCTACAATGAGCAGTTCTTC. The V gene is TRBV11-1, the J gene TRBJ2-1; 7 bases line up with TRBD1. V shed 7 bases, J shed 0 bases, and the junction held 6 bases outside the gene matches. Germline CDR1 is SGHAT and CDR2 is FQDESV (reference sequence). CDR3 length: 15 residues.

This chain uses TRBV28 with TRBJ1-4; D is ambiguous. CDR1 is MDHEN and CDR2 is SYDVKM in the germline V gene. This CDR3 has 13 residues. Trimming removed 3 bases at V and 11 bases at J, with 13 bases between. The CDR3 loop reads CASSFRPGAKLFF. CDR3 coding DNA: TGTGCCAGCAGTTTCCGGCCGGGAGCGAAACTGTTTTTT.

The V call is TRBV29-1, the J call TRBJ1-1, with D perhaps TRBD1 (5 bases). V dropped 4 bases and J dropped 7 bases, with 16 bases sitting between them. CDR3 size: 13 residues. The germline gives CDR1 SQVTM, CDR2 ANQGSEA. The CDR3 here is CSVVSGGLGEAFF. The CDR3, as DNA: TGCAGCGTTGTGTCCGGGGGTCTGGGTGAAGCTTTCTTT.

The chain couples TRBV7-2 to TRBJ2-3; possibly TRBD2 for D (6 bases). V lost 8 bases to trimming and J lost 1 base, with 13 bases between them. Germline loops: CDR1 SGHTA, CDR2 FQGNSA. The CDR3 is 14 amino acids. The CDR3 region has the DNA TGTGCCAGCCGGGACGGGAGTGGCACAGATACGCAGTATTTT. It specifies CASRDGSGTDTQYF.

CDR3 DNA sequence: TGTGCCAGAACGGGCGGGAGCACAGATACGCAGTATTTT. Translated, it gives CARTGGSTDTQYF. This chain connects TRBV2 to TRBJ2-3; a weak D match, TRBD2 (5 bases). The CDR3 contains 13 residues. Trimming removed 9 bases at V and 0 bases at J, with 10 bases between. Germline lookup yields CDR1 SNHLY and CDR2 FYNNEI.

CDR3 loop: CASSPWGGANEKLFF. The CDR3 DNA reads as TGTGCCAGCAGCCCTTGGGGGGGGGCTAATGAAAAACTGTTTTTT. The chain employs TRBV3-1 (or the pseudogene TRBV3-2) and TRBJ1-4; D is perhaps TRBD1 (5 bases). Trimming took 4 bases from V and 3 from J, leaving 12 bases between them. This CDR3 spans 15 amino acids. Germline V gene sequence: CDR1 LGHDT, CDR2 YNNKEL (reference sequence).

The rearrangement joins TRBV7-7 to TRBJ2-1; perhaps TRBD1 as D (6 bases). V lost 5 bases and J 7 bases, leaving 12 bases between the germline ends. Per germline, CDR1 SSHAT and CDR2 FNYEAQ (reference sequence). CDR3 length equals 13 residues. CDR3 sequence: CASSRWTANEQFF. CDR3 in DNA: TGTGCCAGCAGCCGTTGGACAGCGAATGAGCAGTTCTTC.

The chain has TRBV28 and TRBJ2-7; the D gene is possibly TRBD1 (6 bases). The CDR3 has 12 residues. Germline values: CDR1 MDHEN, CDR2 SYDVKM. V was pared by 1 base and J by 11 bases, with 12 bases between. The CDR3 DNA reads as TGTGCCAGCAGTTTATCCCAGGGGAAGGAGTACTTC. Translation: CASSLSQGKEYF.

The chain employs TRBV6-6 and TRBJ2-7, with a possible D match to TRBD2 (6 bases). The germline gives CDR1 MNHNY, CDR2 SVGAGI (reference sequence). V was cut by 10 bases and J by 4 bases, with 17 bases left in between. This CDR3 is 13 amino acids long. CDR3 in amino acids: CATGGAPRYEQYF. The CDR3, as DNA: TGTGCCACCGGCGGGGCTCCAAGGTACGAGCAGTACTTC.

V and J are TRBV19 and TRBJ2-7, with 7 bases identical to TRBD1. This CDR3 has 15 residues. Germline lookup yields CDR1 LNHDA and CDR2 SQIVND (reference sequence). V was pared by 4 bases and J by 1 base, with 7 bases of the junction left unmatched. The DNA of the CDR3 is TGTGCCAGTAGTACCCAAAACAGGGGATCCTACGAGCAGTACTTC. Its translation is CASSTQNRGSYEQYF.

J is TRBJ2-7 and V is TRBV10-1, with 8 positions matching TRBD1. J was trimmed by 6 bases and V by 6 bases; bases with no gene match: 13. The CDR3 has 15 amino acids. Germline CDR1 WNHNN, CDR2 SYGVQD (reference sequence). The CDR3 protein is CASREVGTGSGEQYF. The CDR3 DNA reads TGCGCCAGCAGGGAGGTTGGGACAGGTTCGGGCGAGCAGTACTTC.

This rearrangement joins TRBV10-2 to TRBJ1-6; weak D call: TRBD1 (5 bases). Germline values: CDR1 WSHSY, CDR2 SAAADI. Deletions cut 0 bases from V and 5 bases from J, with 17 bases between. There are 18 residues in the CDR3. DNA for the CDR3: TGCGCCAGCAGTGAGTCGACTCGGCGGCAGGGCGATAATTCACCCCTCCACTTT. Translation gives CASSESTRRQGDNSPLHF.

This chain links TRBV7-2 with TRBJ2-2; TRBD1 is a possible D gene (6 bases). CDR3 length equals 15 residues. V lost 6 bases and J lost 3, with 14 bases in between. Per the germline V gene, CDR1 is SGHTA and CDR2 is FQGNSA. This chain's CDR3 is CASSSRRQDTGELFF. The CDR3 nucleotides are TGTGCCAGCAGTTCACGACGACAGGACACCGGGGAGCTGTTTTTT.

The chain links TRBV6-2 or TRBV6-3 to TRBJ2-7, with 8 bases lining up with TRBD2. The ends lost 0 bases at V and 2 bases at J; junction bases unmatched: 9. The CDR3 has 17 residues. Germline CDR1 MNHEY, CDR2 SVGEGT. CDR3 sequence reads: CASSYSITSGGAYEQYF. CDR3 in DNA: TGTGCCAGCAGTTACTCGATAACATCGGGGGGGGCCTACGAGCAGTACTTC.

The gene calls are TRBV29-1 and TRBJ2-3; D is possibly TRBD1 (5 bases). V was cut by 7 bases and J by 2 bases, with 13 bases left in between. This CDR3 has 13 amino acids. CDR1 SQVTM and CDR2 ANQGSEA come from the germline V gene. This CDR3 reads CSGFLGPTDTQYF. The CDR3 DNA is TGCAGCGGTTTCCTGGGGCCCACAGATACGCAGTATTTT.

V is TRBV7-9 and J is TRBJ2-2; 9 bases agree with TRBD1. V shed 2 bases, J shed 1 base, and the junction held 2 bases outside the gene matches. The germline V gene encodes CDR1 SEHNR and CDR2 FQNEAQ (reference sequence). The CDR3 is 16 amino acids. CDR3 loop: CASSLLGQGNTGELFF. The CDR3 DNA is TGTGCCAGCAGCTTATTGGGACAGGGGAACACCGGGGAGCTGTTTTTT.

CDR3 amino acids: CASSQGSGTSNQPQHF. The CDR3, as DNA: TGCGCCAGCAGCCAAGGTTCCGGGACAAGCAATCAGCCCCAGCATTTT. V is TRBV4-1 and J is TRBJ1-5; D might be TRBD1 (6 bases). V dropped 1 base and J dropped 1 base, with 11 bases sitting between them. The CDR3 sequence is 16 residues long. The V gene's germline CDR1 is MGHRA and CDR2 YSYEKL.

CDR3 nucleotide sequence: TGTGCCAGCAGCGTCGGCAGAGGCCCACCCTATTCTGGAAACACCATATATTTT. Translating it yields CASSVGRGPPYSGNTIYF. The chain couples TRBV9 to TRBJ1-3; no firm D call. Germline CDR1 SGDLS, CDR2 YYNGEE. The CDR3 totals 18 residues. V lost 2 bases and J lost 1, with 19 bases in between.

Here the CDR3 reads CASSPPYGAQDYGYTF. The CDR3 DNA is TGTGCCAGTAGTCCCCCGTATGGGGCGCAGGACTATGGCTACACCTTC. This chain uses TRBV19 with TRBJ1-2; the D gene is possibly TRBD1 (5 bases). This CDR3 region has 16 residues. Germline V gene data show CDR1 as LNHDA and CDR2 as SQIVND (reference sequence). V was clipped by 5 bases and J by 3 bases, with 19 bases between them.

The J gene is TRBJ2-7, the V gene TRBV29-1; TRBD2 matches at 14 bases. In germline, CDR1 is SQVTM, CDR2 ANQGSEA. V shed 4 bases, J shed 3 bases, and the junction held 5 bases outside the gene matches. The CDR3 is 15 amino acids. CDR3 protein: CSVVGGTSGSYEQYF. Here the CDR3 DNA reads TGCAGCGTTGTAGGGGGGACTAGCGGGAGCTACGAGCAGTACTTC.

The CDR3: CSVELGGAGGTQYF. CDR3 nucleotide sequence: TGCAGCGTTGAACTTGGGGGGGCAGGTGGGACCCAGTACTTC. The chain carries TRBV29-1 and TRBJ2-5; D might be TRBD2 (7 bases). Trimming cost V 2 bases and J 7 bases, with 17 bases left between them. This CDR3 is 14 amino acids long. CDR1 SQVTM and CDR2 ANQGSEA come from the germline V gene.